Detailed here is one T cell receptor beta chain. The data derive from a study of blood T cells in healthy people across ages. CDR1 is MNHNY and CDR2 is SVGAGI in the germline V gene (reference sequence). The CDR3 is made up of 15 amino acids. V lost 5 bases to trimming and J lost 2 bases, with 15 bases between them. PCR was performed a second time for about 7 to 12 cycles using a sample-barcoded 5' primer and a J-beta primer mix. TCRdb recomputed calls from the 5' RACE reads with MiXCR, one row per CDR3 protein. The sample yields 500,000 to 650,000 distinct CDR3 sequences, about 26% seen once. The data also belong to a second study, concerning T cells of mothers and their children.

The sequence came from a boy between 2 and 10 years old in good health. The material sequenced was blood. The V and J genes are TRBV6-6 and TRBJ2-5; D unresolved. CDR3 sequence reads: CASSQTLTVQETQYF. DNA of the CDR3: TGTGCCAGCAGTCAAACCCTGACGGTTCAAGAGACCCAGTACTTC.